The sequence of this TCR beta chain was determined in a study of blood T cell repertoires in COVID-19. Study context: There were acute and convalescent COVID-19 samples, and they came from the United States, Italy and Spain. Sample material is recorded as cDNA or gDNA derived from T cells, B-cell-depleted T cells, or PBMCs.

The method was immunoSEQ multiplex PCR; TCRdb's version includes in-frame clones alone and lacks a portion of them. The sample consists of 150,000 to 200,000 clones, approximately 83% of them appearing once. This CDR3 has 13 residues. Trimming cost V 0 bases and J 7 bases, with 9 bases left between them. V and J are TRBV12-3 or TRBV12-4 and TRBJ1-1; D not resolved. This TCR was sampled from a man aged 55 to 70 with acute or convalescent COVID-19. The sample taken for sequencing was peripheral blood. CDR3: CASSLASEGEAFF. The CDR3 region has the DNA TGTGCCAGCAGTTTAGCCTCCGAGGGTGAAGCTTTCTTT.